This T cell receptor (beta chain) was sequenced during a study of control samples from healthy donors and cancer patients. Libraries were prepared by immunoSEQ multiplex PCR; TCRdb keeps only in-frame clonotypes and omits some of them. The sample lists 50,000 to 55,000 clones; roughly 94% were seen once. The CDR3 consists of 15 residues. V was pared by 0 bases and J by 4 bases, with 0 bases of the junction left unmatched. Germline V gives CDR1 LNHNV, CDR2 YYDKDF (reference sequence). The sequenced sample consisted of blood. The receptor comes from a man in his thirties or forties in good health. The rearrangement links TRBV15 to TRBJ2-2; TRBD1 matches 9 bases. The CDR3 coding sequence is TGTGCCACCAGCAGAGAGACAGGGGGCACCGGGGAGCTGTTTTTT. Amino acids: CATSRETGGTGELFF.